What follows is one T cell receptor beta chain and its context. The method was immunoSEQ multiplex PCR; TCRdb's version includes in-frame clones alone and lacks a portion of them. The sample includes about 59,000 clones, roughly 76% of them seen just once. This sample is part of a study of radiotherapy plus CTLA-4 blockade in lung cancer. Trimming cost V 4 bases and J 4 bases, with 11 bases left between them. The CDR3 contains 13 residues. Per germline, CDR1 SGHNT and CDR2 YYREEE (reference sequence). The sample in question was peripheral blood, obtained from a patient treated with radiotherapy plus ipilimumab. The chain carries TRBV5-4 and TRBJ1-2, with D perhaps TRBD1 (5 bases). This receptor was taken from a human donor with non-small cell lung cancer whose response to radiotherapy plus ipilimumab could not be evaluated. The CDR3 bases are TGTGCCAGCAGCATAGACAGTACCTATGGCTACACCTTC. Amino acid sequence: CASSIDSTYGYTF.